This TCR beta chain was found in a study of T cell repertoires in cytomegalovirus infection. Using its own MiXCR run on the reads, TCRdb lists one record per CDR3 protein. The table records nearly 700,000 distinct CDR3 sequences, around a third of them present only once. This clonotype was seen many times. Its antigen is not known. This CDR3 contains 13 residues. V gave up 4 bases and J gave up 0 bases, with 4 bases separating them. The J gene is TRBJ2-1, the V gene TRBV12-3 or TRBV12-4, with D unresolved. The sample in question was cultured PBMCs, obtained from culture after CMV antigen stimulation. The receptor was isolated from a human donor in good health (CMV status not recorded). Some clones in this sample may be carry-over from other donors' samples. The CDR3 DNA sequence: TGTGCCAGCAGTTGGGACTCCTACAATGAGCAGTTCTTC. Its protein is CASSWDSYNEQFF.